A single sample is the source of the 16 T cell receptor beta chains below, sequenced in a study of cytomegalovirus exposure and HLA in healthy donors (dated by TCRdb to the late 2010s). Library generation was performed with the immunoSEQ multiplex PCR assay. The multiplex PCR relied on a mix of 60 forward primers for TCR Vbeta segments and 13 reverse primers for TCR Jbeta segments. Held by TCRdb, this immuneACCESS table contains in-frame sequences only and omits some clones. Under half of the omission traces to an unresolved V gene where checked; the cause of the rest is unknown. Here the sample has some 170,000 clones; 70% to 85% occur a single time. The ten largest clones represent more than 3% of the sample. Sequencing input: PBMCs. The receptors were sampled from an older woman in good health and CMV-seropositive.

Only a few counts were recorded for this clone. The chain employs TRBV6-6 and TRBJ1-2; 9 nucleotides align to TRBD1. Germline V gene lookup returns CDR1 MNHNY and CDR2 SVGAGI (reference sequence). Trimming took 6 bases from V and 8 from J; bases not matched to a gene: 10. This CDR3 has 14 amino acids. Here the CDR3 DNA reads TGTGCCAGCAGCAGGGGACAGGGCATGGAAGGCTACACCTTC. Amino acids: CASSRGQGMEGYTF.

CDR3 DNA sequence: TGTGCCAGCAGCTTCAAAGAACAGGAGATCTCTGGAAACACCATATATTTT. It specifies CASSFKEQEISGNTIYF. The chain recombines TRBV7-9 with TRBJ1-3; D is perhaps TRBD1 (5 bases). Between the trimmed V and J ends, which lost 3 bases and 0 bases, there was a span of 15 bases. Germline V gene data show CDR1 as SEHNR and CDR2 as FQNEAQ (reference sequence). This CDR3 is built from 17 residues. The full variable domain, completed using reference TRBV7-9 and TRBJ1-3, is DTGVSQNPRHKITKRGQNVTFRCDPISEHNRLYWYRQTLGQGPEFLTYFQNEAQLEKSRLLSDRFSAERPKGSFSTLEIQRTEQGDSAMYLCASSFKEQEISGNTIYFGEGSWLTVV.

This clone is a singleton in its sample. In DNA, the CDR3 is TGTGCCAGCAGCGACGGGACTAGCGGGAGGATCGGCACAGATACGCAGTATTTT. It codes for CASSDGTSGRIGTDTQYF. J is TRBJ2-3 and V is TRBV11-2, with TRBD2 identical over 15 bases. V shed 5 bases, J shed 1 base, and the junction held 7 bases outside the gene matches. CDR1 is SGHAT and CDR2 is FQNNGV in the germline V gene. The CDR3 covers 18 residues.

CDR3 bases: TGTGCCTGGGCCCCAACCAAGACCACTCGGGATCCTAATGAGCAGTTCTTC. Translation: CAWAPTKTTRDPNEQFF. The chain joins TRBV30 to TRBJ2-1; the D gene is possibly TRBD2 (5 bases). Trimming pared 5 bases from V and 7 bases from J, leaving 27 bases between. The germline gives CDR1 GTSNPN, CDR2 SVGIG (reference sequence). The CDR3 consists of 17 residues. The complete variable domain, with remaining parts taken from reference TRBV30 and TRBJ2-1, reads SQTIHQWPATLVQPVGSPLSLECTVEGTSNPNLYWYRQAAGRGLQLLFYSVGIGQISSEVPQNLSASRPQDRQFILSSKKLLLSDSGFYLCAWAPTKTTRDPNEQFFGPGTRLTVL.

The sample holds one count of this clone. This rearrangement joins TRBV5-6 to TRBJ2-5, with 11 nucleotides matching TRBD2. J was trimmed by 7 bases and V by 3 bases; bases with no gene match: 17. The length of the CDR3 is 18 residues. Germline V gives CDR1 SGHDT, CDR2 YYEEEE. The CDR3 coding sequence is TGTGCCAGCAGCTCCCCACTAGCGGGAGTCCCGGCGGCCGGGACCCAGTACTTC. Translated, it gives CASSSPLAGVPAAGTQYF.

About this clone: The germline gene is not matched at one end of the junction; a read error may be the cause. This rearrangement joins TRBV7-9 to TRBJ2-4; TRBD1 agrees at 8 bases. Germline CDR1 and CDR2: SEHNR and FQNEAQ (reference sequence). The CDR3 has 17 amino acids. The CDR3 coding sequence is TGTGCCAGCAGCTTAGCCTTACAGGGGGTGGACAAAAACAGTCAGTACTTC. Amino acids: CASSLALQGVDKNSQYF.

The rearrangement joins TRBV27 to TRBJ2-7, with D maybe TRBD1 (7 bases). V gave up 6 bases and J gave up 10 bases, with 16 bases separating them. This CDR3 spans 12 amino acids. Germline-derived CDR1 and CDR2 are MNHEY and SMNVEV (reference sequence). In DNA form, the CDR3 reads TGTGCCAGCAGATCCCAGGGGGGCGCTCAGTACTTC. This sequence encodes CASRSQGGAQYF.

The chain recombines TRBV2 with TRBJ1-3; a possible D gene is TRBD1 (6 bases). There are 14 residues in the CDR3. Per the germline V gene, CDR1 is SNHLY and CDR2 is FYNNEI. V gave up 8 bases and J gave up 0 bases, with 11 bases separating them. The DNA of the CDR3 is TGTGCCAGCTTAACAGGGAGCTCTGGAAACACCATATATTTT. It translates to CASLTGSSGNTIYF.

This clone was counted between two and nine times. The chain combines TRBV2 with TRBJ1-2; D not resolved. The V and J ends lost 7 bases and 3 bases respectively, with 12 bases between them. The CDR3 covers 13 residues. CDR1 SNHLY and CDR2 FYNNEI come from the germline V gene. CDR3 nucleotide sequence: TGTGCCAGCACCCAGTCCGGGGACTATGGCTACACCTTC. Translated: CASTQSGDYGYTF.

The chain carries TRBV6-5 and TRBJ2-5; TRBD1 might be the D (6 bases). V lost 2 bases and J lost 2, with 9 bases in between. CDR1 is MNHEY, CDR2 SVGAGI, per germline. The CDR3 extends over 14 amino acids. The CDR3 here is CASSYQTGQETQYF. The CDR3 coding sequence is TGTGCCAGCAGTTACCAAACAGGGCAAGAGACCCAGTACTTC.

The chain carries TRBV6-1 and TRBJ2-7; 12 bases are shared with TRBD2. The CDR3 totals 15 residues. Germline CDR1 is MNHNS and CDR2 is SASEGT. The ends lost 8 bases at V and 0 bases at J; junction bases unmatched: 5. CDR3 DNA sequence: TGTGCCAGCTCAGGACTAGCGGGGCACTCCTACGAGCAGTACTTC. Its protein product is CASSGLAGHSYEQYF.

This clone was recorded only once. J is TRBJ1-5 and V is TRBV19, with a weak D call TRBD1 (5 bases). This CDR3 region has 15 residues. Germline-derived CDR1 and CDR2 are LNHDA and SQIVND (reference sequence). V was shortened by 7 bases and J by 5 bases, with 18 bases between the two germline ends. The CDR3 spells CASTLLGRGDQPQHF. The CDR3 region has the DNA TGTGCCAGTACCCTACTCGGACGGGGGGATCAGCCCCAGCATTTT.

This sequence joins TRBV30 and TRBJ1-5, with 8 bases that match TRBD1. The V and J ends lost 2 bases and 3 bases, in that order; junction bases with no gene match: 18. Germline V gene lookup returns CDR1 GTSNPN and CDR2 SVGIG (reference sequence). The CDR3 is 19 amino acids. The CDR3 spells CAWSWGRSTAGGYNQPQHF. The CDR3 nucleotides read TGTGCCTGGAGTTGGGGGAGATCGACGGCAGGGGGCTACAATCAGCCCCAGCATTTT.

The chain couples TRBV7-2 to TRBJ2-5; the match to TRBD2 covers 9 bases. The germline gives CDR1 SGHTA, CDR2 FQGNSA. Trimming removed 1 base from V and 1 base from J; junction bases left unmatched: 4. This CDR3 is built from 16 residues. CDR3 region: CASSLGGAGGQETQYF. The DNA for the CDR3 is TGTGCCAGCAGCTTAGGAGGAGCGGGAGGCCAAGAGACCCAGTACTTC.

DNA for the CDR3: TGTGCCAGGCTGACTGTAACAGGGGTCCATCAGCCCCAGCATTTT. It yields the protein CARLTVTGVHQPQHF. This chain links TRBV27 with TRBJ1-5; 7 bases align to TRBD1. Unmatched junction bases numbered 13, after V lost 9 bases and J lost 5 bases. The CDR3 consists of 15 residues. Germline loops: CDR1 MNHEY, CDR2 SMNVEV (reference sequence).

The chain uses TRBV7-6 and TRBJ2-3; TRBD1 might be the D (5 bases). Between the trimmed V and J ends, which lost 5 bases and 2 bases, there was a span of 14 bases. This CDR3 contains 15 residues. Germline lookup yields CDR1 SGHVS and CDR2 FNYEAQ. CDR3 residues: CASSETEDFTDTQYF. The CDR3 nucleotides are TGTGCCAGCAGCGAGACAGAAGATTTCACAGATACGCAGTATTTT.